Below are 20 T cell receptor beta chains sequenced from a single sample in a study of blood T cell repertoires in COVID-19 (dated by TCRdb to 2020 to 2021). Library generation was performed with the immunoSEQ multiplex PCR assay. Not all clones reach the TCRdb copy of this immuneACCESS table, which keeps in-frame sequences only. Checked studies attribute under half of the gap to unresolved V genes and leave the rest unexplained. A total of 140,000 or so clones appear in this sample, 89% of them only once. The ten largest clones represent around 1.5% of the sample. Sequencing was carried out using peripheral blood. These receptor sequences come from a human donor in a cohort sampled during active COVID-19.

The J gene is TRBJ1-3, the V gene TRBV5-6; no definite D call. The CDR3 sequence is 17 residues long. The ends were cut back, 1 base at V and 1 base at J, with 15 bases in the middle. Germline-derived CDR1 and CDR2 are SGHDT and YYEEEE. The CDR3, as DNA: TGTGCCAGCAGCTTGCGCCGGGGAGTCCCGTCTGGAAACACCATATATTTT. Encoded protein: CASSLRRGVPSGNTIYF.

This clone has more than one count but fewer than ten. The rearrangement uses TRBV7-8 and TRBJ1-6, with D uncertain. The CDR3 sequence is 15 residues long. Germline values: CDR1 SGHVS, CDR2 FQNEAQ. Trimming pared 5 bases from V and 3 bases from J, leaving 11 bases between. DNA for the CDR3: TGTGCCAGCAGCGCAGGTTCCTACTATAATTCACCCCTCCACTTT. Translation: CASSAGSYYNSPLHF. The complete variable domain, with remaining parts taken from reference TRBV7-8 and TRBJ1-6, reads GAGVSQSPRYKVAKRGQDVALRCDPISGHVSLFWYQQALGQGPEFLTYFQNEAQLDKSGLPSDRFFAERPEGSVSTLKIQRTQQEDSAVYLCASSAGSYYNSPLHFGNGTRLTVT.

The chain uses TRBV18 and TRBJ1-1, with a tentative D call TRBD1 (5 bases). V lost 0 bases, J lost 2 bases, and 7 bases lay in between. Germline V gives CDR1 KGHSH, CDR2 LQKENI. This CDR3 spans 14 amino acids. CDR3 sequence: CASSPPQGNTEAFF. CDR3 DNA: TGTGCCAGCTCACCACCTCAGGGAAACACTGAAGCTTTCTTT.

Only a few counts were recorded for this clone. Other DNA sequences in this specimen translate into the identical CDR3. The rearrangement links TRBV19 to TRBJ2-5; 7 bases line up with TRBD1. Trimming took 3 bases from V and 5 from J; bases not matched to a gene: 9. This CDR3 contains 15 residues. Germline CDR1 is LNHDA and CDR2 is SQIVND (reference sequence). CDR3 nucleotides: TGTGCCAGTAGTATTAGACAGGGATCCGGGGAGACCCAGTACTTC. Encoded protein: CASSIRQGSGETQYF.

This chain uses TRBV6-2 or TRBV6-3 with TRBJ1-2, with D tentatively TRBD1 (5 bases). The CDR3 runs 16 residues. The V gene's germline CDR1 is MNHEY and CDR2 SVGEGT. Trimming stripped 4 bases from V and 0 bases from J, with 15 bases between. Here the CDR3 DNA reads TGTGCCAGCAGTTCGATCCAGGGTAAAGCTAACTATGGCTACACCTTC. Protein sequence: CASSSIQGKANYGYTF.

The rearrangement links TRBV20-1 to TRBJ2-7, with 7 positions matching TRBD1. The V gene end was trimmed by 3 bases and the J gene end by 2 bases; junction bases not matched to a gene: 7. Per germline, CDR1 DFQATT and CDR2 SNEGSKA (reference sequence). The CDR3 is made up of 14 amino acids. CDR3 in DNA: TGCAGTGCTAGTTCTGGACAGGACCCCTACGAGCAGTACTTC. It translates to CSASSGQDPYEQYF.

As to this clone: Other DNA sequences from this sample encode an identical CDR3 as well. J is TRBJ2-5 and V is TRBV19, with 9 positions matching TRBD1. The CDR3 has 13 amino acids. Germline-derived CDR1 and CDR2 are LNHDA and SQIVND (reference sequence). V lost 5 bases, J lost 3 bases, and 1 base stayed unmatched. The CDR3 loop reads CASSRDREETQYF. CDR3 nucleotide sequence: TGTGCCAGTAGTCGGGACAGGGAAGAGACCCAGTACTTC.

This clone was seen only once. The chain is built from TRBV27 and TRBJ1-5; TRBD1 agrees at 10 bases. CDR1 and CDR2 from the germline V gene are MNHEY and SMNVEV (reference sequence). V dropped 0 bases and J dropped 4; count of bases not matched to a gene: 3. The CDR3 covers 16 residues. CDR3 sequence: CASSLSGQGVNQPQHF. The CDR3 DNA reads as TGTGCCAGCAGTTTATCAGGACAGGGGGTTAATCAGCCCCAGCATTTT.

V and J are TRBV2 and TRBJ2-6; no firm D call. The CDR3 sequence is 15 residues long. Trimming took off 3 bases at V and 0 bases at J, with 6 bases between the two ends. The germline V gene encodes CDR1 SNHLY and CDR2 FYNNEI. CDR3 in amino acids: CASSEGSSGANVLTF. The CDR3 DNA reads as TGTGCCAGCAGTGAGGGCAGCTCTGGGGCCAACGTCCTGACTTTC.

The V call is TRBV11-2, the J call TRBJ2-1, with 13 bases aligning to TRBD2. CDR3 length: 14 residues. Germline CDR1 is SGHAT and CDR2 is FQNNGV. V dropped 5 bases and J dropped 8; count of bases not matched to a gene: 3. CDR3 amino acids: CASSRLAGGDEQFF. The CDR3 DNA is TGTGCCAGCAGCCGACTAGCGGGGGGTGATGAGCAGTTCTTC.

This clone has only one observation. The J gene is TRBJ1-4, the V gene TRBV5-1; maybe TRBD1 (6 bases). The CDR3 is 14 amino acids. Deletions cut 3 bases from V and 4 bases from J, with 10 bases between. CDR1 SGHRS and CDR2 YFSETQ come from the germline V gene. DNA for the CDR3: TGCGCCAGCAGCTCACCAGGGGATAATGAAAAACTGTTTTTT. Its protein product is CASSSPGDNEKLFF.

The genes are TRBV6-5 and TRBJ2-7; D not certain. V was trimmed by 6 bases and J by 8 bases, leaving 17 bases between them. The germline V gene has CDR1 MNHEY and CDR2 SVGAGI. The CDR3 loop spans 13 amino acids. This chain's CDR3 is CASRQRISTQQYF. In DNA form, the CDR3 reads TGTGCCAGCAGACAGAGAATTTCTACGCAGCAGTACTTC.

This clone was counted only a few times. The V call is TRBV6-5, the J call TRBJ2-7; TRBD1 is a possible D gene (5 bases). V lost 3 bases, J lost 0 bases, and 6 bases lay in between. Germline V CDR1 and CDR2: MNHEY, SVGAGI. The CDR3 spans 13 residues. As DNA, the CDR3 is TGTGCCAGCAGTTATGACAGCTCCTACGAGCAGTACTTC. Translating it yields CASSYDSSYEQYF.

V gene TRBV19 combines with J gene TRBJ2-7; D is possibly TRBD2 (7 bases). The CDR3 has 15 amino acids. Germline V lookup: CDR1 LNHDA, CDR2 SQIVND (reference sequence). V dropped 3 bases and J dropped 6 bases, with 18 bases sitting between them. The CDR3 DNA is TGTGCCAGTAGTATTTGGGGGGGCGCAGCCGGCGAGCAGTACTTC. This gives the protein CASSIWGGAAGEQYF.

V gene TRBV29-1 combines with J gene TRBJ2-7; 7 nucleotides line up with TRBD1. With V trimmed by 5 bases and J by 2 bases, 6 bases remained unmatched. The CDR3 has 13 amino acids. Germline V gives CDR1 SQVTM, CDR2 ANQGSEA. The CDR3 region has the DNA TGCAGCGTTACGACAGGGACGGCCTACGAGCAGTACTTC. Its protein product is CSVTTGTAYEQYF.

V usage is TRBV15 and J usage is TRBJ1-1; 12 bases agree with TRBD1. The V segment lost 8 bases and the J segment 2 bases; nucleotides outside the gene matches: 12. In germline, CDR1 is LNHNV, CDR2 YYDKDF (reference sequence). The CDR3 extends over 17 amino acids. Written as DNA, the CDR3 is TGTGCCACCTCATCCCCGGGACAGGGGGCAGGAAACACTGAAGCTTTCTTT. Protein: CATSSPGQGAGNTEAFF.

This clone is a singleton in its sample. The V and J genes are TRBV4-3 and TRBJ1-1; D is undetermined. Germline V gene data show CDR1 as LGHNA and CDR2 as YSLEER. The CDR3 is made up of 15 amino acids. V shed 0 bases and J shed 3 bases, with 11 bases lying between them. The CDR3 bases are TGCGCCAGCAGCCAAGAGCTTAACGGAGACACTGAAGCTTTCTTT. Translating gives CASSQELNGDTEAFF.

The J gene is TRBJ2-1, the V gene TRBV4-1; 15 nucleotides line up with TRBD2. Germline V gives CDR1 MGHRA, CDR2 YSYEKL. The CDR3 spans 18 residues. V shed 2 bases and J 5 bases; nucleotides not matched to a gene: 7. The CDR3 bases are TGCGCCAGCAGCCAACGCGGGACTAGCGGGGGGAAAAACAATGAGCAGTTCTTC. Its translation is CASSQRGTSGGKNNEQFF.

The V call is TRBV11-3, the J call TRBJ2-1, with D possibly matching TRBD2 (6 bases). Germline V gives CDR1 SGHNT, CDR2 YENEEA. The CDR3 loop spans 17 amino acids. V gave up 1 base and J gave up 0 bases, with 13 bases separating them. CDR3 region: CASSLAGDWSSYNEQFF. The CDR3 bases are TGTGCCAGCAGCTTAGCCGGGGACTGGAGCTCCTACAATGAGCAGTTCTTC.

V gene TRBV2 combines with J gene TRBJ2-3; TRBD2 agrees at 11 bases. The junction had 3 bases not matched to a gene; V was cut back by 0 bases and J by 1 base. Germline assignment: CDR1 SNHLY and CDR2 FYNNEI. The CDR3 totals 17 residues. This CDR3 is CASSEAQGLAGTDTQYF. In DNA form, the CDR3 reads TGTGCCAGCAGTGAAGCGCAGGGACTAGCGGGCACAGATACGCAGTATTTT.